This T cell receptor (beta chain) was captured by sequencing in a study of technical replicates of blood from several donors. Only in-frame clones appear in the TCRdb table, and some are missing; sequencing was by immunoSEQ multiplex PCR. The repertoire holds tens of thousands of clones, with roughly 92% as singletons. V lost 2 bases, J lost 6 bases, and 8 bases lay in between. CDR1 and CDR2 from the germline V gene are KGHSH and LQKENI. The CDR3 spans 12 residues. The origin of this receptor is a human donor in good health. What was sequenced was T cells isolated from PBMCs. The chain is built from TRBV18 and TRBJ2-7; D is unclear. CDR3 sequence (DNA): TGTGCCAGCTCACCAATCCCGTCCGAGCAGTACTTC. Residues: CASSPIPSEQYF.